This T cell receptor (beta chain) is drawn from a study of T cells after yellow fever vaccination. The study, taken as a whole, reports: Relatively few clonotypes were ones that appeared in both CD4 and CD8 compartments.

The CDR3 runs to 14 residues. Per the germline V gene, CDR1 is SNHLY and CDR2 is FYNNEI. Between the trimmed V and J ends, which lost 3 bases and 10 bases, there was a span of 13 bases. This clonotype turned up a few times. The antigen is undetermined. 5'RACE template switching generated TCR cDNA, adding a universal primer site and UMIs. TCRdb passed the 5' RACE reads through MiXCR, listing each CDR3 protein once. The data hold some 260,000 distinct CDR3 sequences, with around 5.2% observed a single time. V is TRBV2 and J is TRBJ1-6; D call uncertain. The material sequenced was CD4+ T cells sorted from PBMCs, taken on the day of the yellow fever booster vaccination. This TCR came from a man younger than 35 who received the YFV17D yellow fever vaccine. Here the CDR3 reads CASSDLSSESPLHF. The CDR3 nucleotides are TGTGCCAGCAGTGATCTCAGCTCAGAATCACCCCTCCACTTT.